These 23 T cell receptor beta chains came from one sample sequenced in a study of cytomegalovirus exposure and HLA in healthy donors. The PCR was carried out with 60 Vbeta primers and 13 Jbeta primers. Libraries were prepared by immunoSEQ multiplex PCR; TCRdb keeps only in-frame clonotypes and omits some of them. The repertoire consists of about 250,000 clones, with just under 80% occurring once and the leading ten covering more than 0.45%. Sequenced material: PBMCs. Receptors were obtained from a boy younger than 18 in good health and CMV-seronegative.

The chain has TRBV10-1 and TRBJ1-1; D might be TRBD1 (5 bases). Trimming took off 5 bases at V and 4 bases at J, with 17 bases between the two ends. The germline V gene has CDR1 WNHNN and CDR2 SYGVQD (reference sequence). The CDR3 has 15 amino acids. CDR3 in DNA: TGCGCCAGCAGTTCCAACAGGCGACAAACCACTGAAGCTTTCTTT. The encoded protein is CASSSNRRQTTEAFF.

DNA for the CDR3: TGCGCCAGCAGCCCTCCTATTAGCGGGAGCGGCCACGAGCAGTACTTC. Translation gives CASSPPISGSGHEQYF. The V and J genes are TRBV5-1 and TRBJ2-7, with TRBD2 matching over 9 bases. The CDR3 is 16 amino acids. The germline CDR1 and CDR2 sequences are SGHRS and YFSETQ. Germline trimming cut 4 bases from V and 5 bases from J; bases unmatched to any gene: 13.

This chain links TRBV30 with TRBJ2-2; 11 bases match TRBD2. This CDR3 is built from 15 residues. Trimming at V came to 2 bases and at J to 5 bases, leaving 4 bases not matched to a gene. The germline gives CDR1 GTSNPN, CDR2 SVGIG (reference sequence). DNA of the CDR3: TGTGCCTGGAGTTACCTAGCGGGAGGTACCGGGGAGCTGTTTTTT. Its translation: CAWSYLAGGTGELFF.

This clone showed up just a few times. The V gene is TRBV29-1, the J gene TRBJ1-2; D ambiguous. CDR3 length: 10 residues. CDR1 and CDR2 from the germline V gene are SQVTM and ANQGSEA. This CDR3 is CTTTGGGYTF. CDR3 DNA sequence: TGCACCACAACGGGTGGTGGCTACACCTTC.

The chain has TRBV12-5 and TRBJ2-7; TRBD1 aligns across 8 bases. The J segment lost 2 bases and the V segment lost 5 bases, leaving 8 bases of the junction unmatched. Looked up from germline, CDR1 is LGHNT and CDR2 is FRNRAP. CDR3 length equals 15 residues. This CDR3 is CASGPPPGQAYEQYF. The CDR3 DNA is TGTGCTAGTGGTCCACCACCGGGACAGGCCTACGAGCAGTACTTC.

In DNA, the CDR3 is TGTGCCAGCACCCTAAGGGGACAGAGTGAAGCTTTCTTT. This codes for CASTLRGQSEAFF. The genes are TRBV11-3 and TRBJ1-1; 7 bases match TRBD1. Per the germline V gene, CDR1 is SGHNT and CDR2 is YENEEA. V gave up 7 bases and J gave up 7 bases; unmatched junction bases: 9. The CDR3 consists of 13 residues.

The chain links TRBV11-3 to TRBJ2-7; the D is unclear. From germline, CDR1 is SGHNT and CDR2 YENEEA. The CDR3 has 13 amino acids. The V gene lost 4 bases and the J gene lost 3 bases, with 10 bases spanning the gap. Written as DNA, the CDR3 is TGTGCCAGCAGCTCCGTTTCCCTCTACGAGCAGTACTTC. It encodes CASSSVSLYEQYF.

The chain couples TRBV7-2 to TRBJ1-1, with D maybe TRBD1 (5 bases). V was pared by 2 bases and J by 10 bases, with 14 bases between. This CDR3 has 13 amino acids. The germline V gene encodes CDR1 SGHTA and CDR2 FQGNSA. CDR3 sequence reads: CASSLSGGRRAFF. The CDR3 DNA sequence: TGTGCCAGCAGCTTAAGCGGGGGTCGGAGAGCTTTCTTT. Full variable domain (outside the CDR3, taken from reference TRBV7-2 and TRBJ1-1): GAGVSQSPSNKVTEKGKDVELRCDPISGHTALYWYRQSLGQGLEFLIYFQGNSAPDKSGLPSDRFSAERTGGSVSTLTIQRTQQEDSAVYLCASSLSGGRRAFFGQGTRLTVV.

This clone showed up just a few times. The chain has TRBV12-5 and TRBJ1-1; D not resolved. Trimming removed 1 base from V and 0 bases from J, with 18 bases in between. The CDR3 runs to 18 residues. Germline CDR1 and CDR2: LGHNT and FRNRAP. CDR3 sequence reads: CASGLGVRCLRVNTEAFF. Written as DNA, the CDR3 is TGTGCTAGTGGTTTGGGGGTCCGTTGTCTGAGGGTGAACACTGAAGCTTTCTTT.

The CDR3 region has the DNA TGCGCCAGCAGTCCCGGACAGGGTATCAACGAGCAGTACTTC. This gives the protein CASSPGQGINEQYF. This chain uses TRBV10-1 with TRBJ2-5, with 8 bases identical to TRBD1. The J call is in doubt because the DNA end fits TRBJ2-7 better. The germline V gene encodes CDR1 WNHNN and CDR2 SYGVQD (reference sequence). CDR3 size: 14 residues.

There are a few counts of this clone. The genes are TRBV10-3 and TRBJ2-5, with 10 bases that match TRBD2. Germline V gene lookup returns CDR1 ENHRY and CDR2 SYGVKD. Trimming at V came to 0 bases and at J to 5 bases, leaving 9 bases not matched to a gene. The CDR3 runs to 17 residues. The CDR3 nucleotides are TGTGCCATCAGTGAGTCTCCTAGCGGGGGCCTCGGGGAGACCCAGTACTTC. Amino acid sequence: CAISESPSGGLGETQYF.

This clone has more than one count but fewer than ten. V usage is TRBV6-5 and J usage is TRBJ1-3; D call uncertain. Germline CDR1 MNHEY, CDR2 SVGAGI. The CDR3 has 13 amino acids. V shed 2 bases and J shed 4 bases, with 6 bases lying between them. The CDR3: CASSYPGGNTIYF. The CDR3 DNA sequence: TGTGCCAGCAGTTACCCCGGGGGAAACACCATATATTTT.

This clone has just one count. The chain has TRBV30 and TRBJ1-1; perhaps TRBD1 as D (6 bases). The V and J ends lost 7 bases and 1 base respectively, with 10 bases between them. The CDR3 consists of 12 residues. CDR1 and CDR2 from the germline V gene are GTSNPN and SVGIG (reference sequence). DNA for the CDR3: TGTGCCTACGGACAGCCGAACACTGAAGCTTTCTTT. This sequence encodes CAYGQPNTEAFF.

The chain has TRBV11-2 and TRBJ2-7; weak D call: TRBD2 (5 bases). Per germline, CDR1 SGHAT and CDR2 FQNNGV. CDR3 length: 16 residues. V lost 5 bases to trimming and J lost 2 bases, with 19 bases between them. This CDR3 is CASSPFSGKFPYEQYF. CDR3 bases: TGTGCCAGCAGCCCTTTCTCGGGGAAGTTCCCCTACGAGCAGTACTTC.

V is TRBV5-1 and J is TRBJ2-5, with 10 bases that match TRBD2. From germline, CDR1 is SGHRS and CDR2 YFSETQ. The V gene end was trimmed by 5 bases and the J gene end by 1 base; junction bases not matched to a gene: 2. The CDR3 is 14 amino acids. The CDR3 DNA sequence: TGCGCCAGCAGTAGCGGGAGGCCCCAAGAGACCCAGTACTTC. Residues: CASSSGRPQETQYF. The full variable domain, its missing parts supplied by reference TRBV5-1 and TRBJ2-5, is KAGVTQTPRYLIKTRGQQVTLSCSPISGHRSVSWYQQTPGQGLQFLFEYFSETQRNKGNFPGRFSGRQFSNSRSEMNVSTLELGDSALYLCASSSGRPQETQYFGPGTRLLVL.

Only a few counts were recorded for this clone. This chain uses TRBV6-6 with TRBJ2-3; D unclear. V lost 4 bases and J 5 bases, leaving 19 bases between the germline ends. There are 16 residues in the CDR3. Germline lookup yields CDR1 MNHNY and CDR2 SVGAGI (reference sequence). The CDR3 nucleotides read TGTGCCAGCAGTTGGGCACCGGTGGTTGATGGAGATACGCAGTATTTT. Protein product: CASSWAPVVDGDTQYF.

The chain recombines TRBV7-2 with TRBJ2-7, with a possible D match to TRBD2 (5 bases). The CDR3 contains 14 residues. V lost 5 bases to trimming and J lost 0 bases, with 11 bases between them. Germline V gene data show CDR1 as SGHTA and CDR2 as FQGNSA. DNA of the CDR3: TGTGCCAGCAGCGGTGGACTGAACTCCTACGAGCAGTACTTC. Its protein is CASSGGLNSYEQYF.

V and J are TRBV5-6 and TRBJ2-1; weak D call: TRBD1 (5 bases). The V gene's germline CDR1 is SGHDT and CDR2 YYEEEE. There are 16 residues in the CDR3. V shed 0 bases and J shed 1 base, with 11 bases lying between them. CDR3 DNA: TGTGCCAGCAGCTTGGCCTCGACAGCGTCCTACAATGAGCAGTTCTTC. Translated, it gives CASSLASTASYNEQFF.

V and J are TRBV11-2 and TRBJ2-7, with 9 bases fitting TRBD2. The germline V gene has CDR1 SGHAT and CDR2 FQNNGV. CDR3 length equals 16 residues. Trimming took 3 bases from V and 1 from J; bases not matched to a gene: 7. The CDR3 coding sequence is TGTGCCAGCAGCTTCGGTGGACTAGCGCGGTCCTACGAGCAGTACTTC. This encodes CASSFGGLARSYEQYF. Looking up the rest from reference TRBV11-2 and TRBJ2-7 gives the full variable domain: EAGVAQSPRYKIIEKRQSVAFWCNPISGHATLYWYQQILGQGPKLLIQFQNNGVVDDSQLPKDRFSAERLKGVDSTLKIQPAKLEDSAVYLCASSFGGLARSYEQYFGPGTRLTVT.

The chain carries TRBV30 and TRBJ1-6; D is undetermined. CDR3 length: 12 amino acids. V lost 4 bases to trimming and J lost 14 bases, with 15 bases between them. The germline gives CDR1 GTSNPN, CDR2 SVGIG (reference sequence). The CDR3 DNA is TGTGCCTGGACGATGTACGGTCGTACCCTCCACTTT. It specifies CAWTMYGRTLHF. Complete variable domain (other parts from reference TRBV30 and TRBJ1-6): SQTIHQWPATLVQPVGSPLSLECTVEGTSNPNLYWYRQAAGRGLQLLFYSVGIGQISSEVPQNLSASRPQDRQFILSSKKLLLSDSGFYLCAWTMYGRTLHFGNGTRLTVT.

The CDR3: CASSLATGYGYTF. In DNA, the CDR3 is TGTGCCAGCAGCTTGGCGACAGGGTATGGCTACACCTTC. This chain links TRBV5-5 with TRBJ1-2; 7 bases agree with TRBD1. Germline V lookup: CDR1 SGHKS, CDR2 YYEKEE (reference sequence). This CDR3 contains 13 residues. V lost 0 bases to trimming and J lost 5 bases; unmatched junction nucleotides: 1.

V and J are TRBV7-9 and TRBJ1-1, with 7 bases aligning to TRBD1. This CDR3 region has 13 residues. Unmatched junction bases numbered 7, after V lost 7 bases and J lost 5 bases. Germline V CDR1 and CDR2: SEHNR, FQNEAQ (reference sequence). For the CDR3, the DNA is TGTGCCAGCATCCACAGGGGTGAAACTGAAGCTTTCTTT. Its protein is CASIHRGETEAFF.

Comments on this clone: The junction differs from germline at one of its ends, possibly a read error. This rearrangement joins TRBV5-1 to TRBJ2-1; no definite D call. The CDR3 extends over 13 amino acids. Germline V gene data show CDR1 as SGHRS and CDR2 as YFSETQ. This CDR3 reads CASRLAVANEQFF. The CDR3 DNA reads TGCGCCAGCAGGTTGGCGGTAGCCAATGAGCAGTTCTTC.